The 28 T cell receptor beta chains presented below share a single source sample, sequenced in a study of technical replicates of blood from a few donors (dated by TCRdb to about 2017). Receptor libraries were prepared by the immunoSEQ multiplex PCR assay. The table comes from immuneACCESS by way of TCRdb, which keeps in-frame sequences with V and J called. Part of the clones is missing from these tables; in studies checked, under half for an unresolved V gene and the rest for unknown reasons. The sample records roughly 100,000 clones, over 95% of which are singletons. Roughly 0.19% of the sample belongs to the ten largest clones. The sequencing sample was made of T cells isolated from PBMCs. The source is a human donor in good health.

The chain couples TRBV27 to TRBJ1-2; D possibly corresponds to TRBD1 (6 bases). The CDR3 has 15 residues. V was trimmed by 6 bases and J by 3 bases, leaving 17 bases between them. Germline CDR1 and CDR2: MNHEY and SMNVEV (reference sequence). CDR3 nucleotides: TGTGCCAGCAGCTTTACAGGGATGGGGGACTATGGCTACACCTTC. Translated: CASSFTGMGDYGYTF.

V gene TRBV4-1 combines with J gene TRBJ1-2; 8 bases align to TRBD1. Per the germline V gene, CDR1 is MGHRA and CDR2 is YSYEKL. The CDR3 is 17 amino acids. Trimming cost V 5 bases and J 7 bases; bases outside gene matches: 18. This CDR3 is CASSFKQGGESVSGYTF. In DNA, the CDR3 is TGCGCCAGCAGCTTTAAACAGGGGGGCGAGTCCGTTTCTGGCTACACCTTC.

The genes are TRBV18 and TRBJ1-2; TRBD1 matches at 7 bases. CDR1 and CDR2 from the germline V gene are KGHSH and LQKENI. The CDR3 runs 15 residues. V shed 3 bases, J shed 2 bases, and the junction held 6 bases outside the gene matches. For the CDR3, the DNA is TGTGCCAGCTCACCCTTGACAGGGATAAACTATGGCTACACCTTC. It codes for CASSPLTGINYGYTF. Looking up the rest from reference TRBV18 and TRBJ1-2 gives the full variable domain: NAGVMQNPRHLVRRRGQEARLRCSPMKGHSHVYWYRQLPEEGLKFMVYLQKENIIDESGMPKERFSAEFPKEGPSILRIQQVVRGDSAAYFCASSPLTGINYGYTFGSGTRLTVV.

The chain combines TRBV7-9 with TRBJ2-5; the D gene is possibly TRBD2 (6 bases). Trimming took 5 bases from V and 2 from J, leaving 12 bases between them. CDR3 length: 14 residues. Germline-derived CDR1 and CDR2 are SEHNR and FQNEAQ (reference sequence). The CDR3, as DNA: TGTGCCAGCAGCGGAGGGTCACCACAAGAGACCCAGTACTTC. Translated, it gives CASSGGSPQETQYF. Full variable domain (remainder filled in from reference TRBV7-9 and TRBJ2-5): DTGVSQNPRHKITKRGQNVTFRCDPISEHNRLYWYRQTLGQGPEFLTYFQNEAQLEKSRLLSDRFSAERPKGSFSTLEIQRTEQGDSAMYLCASSGGSPQETQYFGPGTRLLVL.

The rearrangement uses TRBV7-6 and TRBJ2-5; tentatively, D is TRBD2 (6 bases). The CDR3 length is 14 residues. V shed 2 bases and J shed 2 bases, with 9 bases lying between them. The germline gives CDR1 SGHVS, CDR2 FNYEAQ. The CDR3 is CASSLQTRQETQYF. As DNA, the CDR3 is TGTGCCAGCAGCTTACAGACTAGGCAAGAGACCCAGTACTTC.

This clone was observed once. The chain carries TRBV19 and TRBJ1-2; a possible D gene is TRBD1 (5 bases). The CDR3 runs 15 residues. The germline CDR1 and CDR2 sequences are LNHDA and SQIVND (reference sequence). The V end was cut by 0 bases, the J end by 7 bases, with 15 bases between. As DNA, the CDR3 is TGTGCCAGTAGTATAGACGGTGGGACTTTTTTTGGCTACACCTTC. Its protein product is CASSIDGGTFFGYTF. The variable domain in full, completed from reference TRBV19 and TRBJ1-2, reads DGGITQSPKYLFRKEGQNVTLSCEQNLNHDAMYWYRQDPGQGLRLIYYSQIVNDFQKGDIAEGYSVSREKKESFPLTVTSAQKNPTAFYLCASSIDGGTFFGYTFGSGTRLTVV.

This clone has just one count. The chain carries TRBV19 and TRBJ1-2; tentatively, D is TRBD1 (6 bases). V was clipped by 4 bases and J by 3 bases, with 9 bases between them. The CDR3 covers 13 residues. Germline CDR1 LNHDA, CDR2 SQIVND (reference sequence). The CDR3 region is CASSKDSYYGYTF. DNA for the CDR3: TGTGCCAGTAGTAAGGACAGTTACTATGGCTACACCTTC.

This clone was seen just once. The CDR3 nucleotides read TGTGCCAGCTCACCTATAGCGGGGGGGCGCAATGAGCAGTTCTTC. Translation gives CASSPIAGGRNEQFF. The chain recombines TRBV18 with TRBJ2-1; 11 bases are a match to TRBD2. Germline V gene lookup returns CDR1 KGHSH and CDR2 LQKENI. After removal of 3 bases from V and 6 bases from J, the junction contained 4 bases not matched to a gene. The CDR3 has 15 residues.

The rearrangement links TRBV6-6 to TRBJ2-7; D may be TRBD1 (8 bases). Germline V gives CDR1 MNHNY, CDR2 SVGAGI (reference sequence). Trimming stripped 6 bases from V and 1 base from J, with 13 bases between. The CDR3 covers 14 residues. CDR3 region: CASRGQGGSYEQYF. DNA of the CDR3: TGTGCCAGCAGAGGACAGGGAGGGTCCTACGAGCAGTACTTC.

The chain links TRBV11-2 to TRBJ2-7; D is possibly TRBD2 (5 bases). This CDR3 has 14 residues. The germline CDR1 and CDR2 sequences are SGHAT and FQNNGV. The germline V and J ends were trimmed by 3 bases and 6 bases, with 15 bases remaining between them. CDR3 loop: CASSLIDYLGEQYF. CDR3 in DNA: TGTGCCAGCAGCTTGATCGACTATTTAGGCGAGCAGTACTTC.

This rearrangement joins TRBV28 to TRBJ1-1; D gene unclear. In germline, CDR1 is MDHEN, CDR2 SYDVKM. CDR3 length: 13 amino acids. The V gene lost 1 base and the J gene lost 1 base, with 4 bases spanning the gap. The CDR3 spells CASSLSPNTEAFF. The DNA for the CDR3 is TGTGCCAGCAGTTTATCTCCGAACACTGAAGCTTTCTTT. The full variable domain, its missing parts supplied by reference TRBV28 and TRBJ1-1, is DVKVTQSSRYLVKRTGEKVFLECVQDMDHENMFWYRQDPGLGLRLIYFSYDVKMKEKGDIPEGYSVSREKKERFSLILESASTNQTSMYLCASSLSPNTEAFFGQGTRLTVV.

The chain combines TRBV6-4 with TRBJ2-1, with TRBD1 matching over 9 bases. Losses at the gene ends were 0 bases for V and 3 bases for J; bases not matched to a gene: 0. The V gene's germline CDR1 is MRHNA and CDR2 SNTAGT. CDR3 length equals 15 residues. CDR3 protein: CASSDSTGGYNEQFF. CDR3 DNA: TGTGCCAGCAGTGACTCGACAGGGGGCTACAATGAGCAGTTCTTC.

The chain couples TRBV28 to TRBJ1-5; no clear D. The CDR3 totals 16 residues. V was clipped by 5 bases and J by 2 bases, with 16 bases between them. Germline assignment: CDR1 MDHEN and CDR2 SYDVKM. The CDR3 region is CASSNSVLYGNQPQHF. CDR3 in DNA: TGTGCCAGCAGTAACTCCGTGCTATATGGCAATCAGCCCCAGCATTTT.

The V and J genes are TRBV7-2 and TRBJ2-5, with 8 bases matching TRBD1. With V trimmed by 4 bases and J by 2 bases, 3 bases remained unmatched. From germline, CDR1 is SGHTA and CDR2 FQGNSA. The CDR3 has 14 residues. The CDR3 DNA sequence: TGTGCCAGCAGCTCTTGGACAGGGCAAGAGACCCAGTACTTC. It yields the protein CASSSWTGQETQYF.

The chain employs TRBV5-1 and TRBJ2-7; tentative D call: TRBD1 (6 bases). V lost 5 bases and J lost 0, with 12 bases in between. From germline, CDR1 is SGHRS and CDR2 YFSETQ. This CDR3 comprises 14 residues. In DNA form, the CDR3 reads TGCGCCAGCAGTGGGGGCGGTTTCTCCTACGAGCAGTACTTC. Protein: CASSGGGFSYEQYF.

The chain links TRBV7-3 to TRBJ2-6; 7 positions agree with TRBD2. Germline loops: CDR1 SGHTA, CDR2 FQGTGA. The V gene end was trimmed by 4 bases and the J gene end by 2 bases; junction bases not matched to a gene: 8. CDR3 length: 17 residues. CDR3 protein: CASSSLVGGAGANVLTF. In DNA, the CDR3 is TGTGCCAGCAGCTCCCTCGTTGGGGGGGCTGGGGCCAACGTCCTGACTTTC.

The rearrangement links TRBV28 to TRBJ2-5; 7 positions match TRBD2. The CDR3 extends over 15 amino acids. Looked up from germline, CDR1 is MDHEN and CDR2 is SYDVKM. The V segment lost 6 bases and the J segment 3 bases; nucleotides outside the gene matches: 10. DNA of the CDR3: TGTGCCAGCAGGGGAGGGATTTATCCCAAAGAGACCCAGTACTTC. This codes for CASRGGIYPKETQYF.

This clone was observed a single time. The rearrangement uses TRBV7-3 and TRBJ1-1; 8 bases match TRBD1. The CDR3 is 14 amino acids. CDR1 SGHTA and CDR2 FQGTGA come from the germline V gene. V trimming: 3 bases; J trimming: 1 base; junction bases outside the gene matches: 1. The CDR3 coding sequence is TGTGCCAGCAGCTTGACAGGGGCGAACACTGAAGCTTTCTTT. Translating gives CASSLTGANTEAFF.

The V call is TRBV29-1, the J call TRBJ2-3, with 7 bases lining up with TRBD2. The CDR3 loop spans 15 amino acids. The germline CDR1 and CDR2 sequences are SQVTM and ANQGSEA. The ends lost 7 bases at V and 0 bases at J; junction bases unmatched: 10. CDR3 residues: CSAVEPGLSTDTQYF. CDR3 DNA: TGCAGCGCGGTCGAACCGGGACTAAGCACAGATACGCAGTATTTT.

This chain links TRBV9 with TRBJ2-7; 7 nucleotides line up with TRBD2. The trim removed 3 bases at V and 5 bases at J, leaving 8 bases unmatched. Germline V gene data show CDR1 as SGDLS and CDR2 as YYNGEE. The CDR3 is 14 residues long. Written as DNA, the CDR3 is TGTGCCAGCAGCGCCGGCGGGAGCCCCGACGAGCAGTACTTC. As protein: CASSAGGSPDEQYF.

The V call is TRBV19, the J call TRBJ1-1, with 8 bases that match TRBD1. CDR1 is LNHDA, CDR2 SQIVND, per germline (reference sequence). Trimming cost V 6 bases and J 10 bases; bases outside gene matches: 7. This CDR3 is built from 12 residues. CDR3 protein: CASRKRQGSAFF. For the CDR3, the DNA is TGTGCCAGTAGGAAAAGACAGGGGTCAGCTTTCTTT.

This clone came up once. CDR3 sequence (DNA): TGTGCCAGCAGTGAACCCCGGGCCAGCGCGGGTCAGCCCCAGCATTTT. Its protein product is CASSEPRASAGQPQHF. V is TRBV6-1 and J is TRBJ1-5; D not certain. V lost 2 bases and J 6 bases, leaving 17 bases between the germline ends. The CDR3 consists of 16 residues. CDR1 is MNHNS and CDR2 is SASEGT in the germline V gene.

This chain links TRBV4-1 with TRBJ2-7; 8 bases fit TRBD2. With V trimmed by 5 bases and J by 2 bases, 8 bases remained unmatched. In germline, CDR1 is MGHRA, CDR2 YSYEKL. The CDR3 spans 15 residues. Here the CDR3 reads CASSTRAGAAYEQYF. CDR3 nucleotides: TGCGCCAGCAGCACCCGAGCGGGGGCCGCCTACGAGCAGTACTTC.

The V call is TRBV27, the J call TRBJ2-7; 8 bases are shared with TRBD1. The CDR3 totals 13 residues. The V gene end was trimmed by 3 bases and the J gene end by 6 bases; junction bases not matched to a gene: 4. CDR1 and CDR2 (germline): MNHEY, SMNVEV (reference sequence). The CDR3 reads CASSFIDRGEQYF. CDR3 sequence (DNA): TGTGCCAGCAGTTTCATTGACAGGGGCGAGCAGTACTTC.

The chain links TRBV2 to TRBJ1-2; tentative D call: TRBD1 (5 bases). V gave up 1 base and J gave up 5 bases, with 20 bases separating them. Germline V gives CDR1 SNHLY, CDR2 FYNNEI. CDR3 length: 17 residues. CDR3 region: CASSEETRQYTNYGYTF. CDR3 nucleotides: TGTGCCAGCAGTGAAGAGACTAGACAGTACACAAATTATGGCTACACCTTC.

This chain joins TRBV2 and TRBJ1-5; the D is unclear. The CDR3 covers 14 residues. Germline CDR1 reads SNHLY; CDR2 reads FYNNEI. Trimming cost V 2 bases and J 5 bases, with 10 bases left between them. The CDR3 DNA sequence: TGTGCCAGCAGTGAAATCGCGGTGGATCAGCCCCAGCATTTT. Translated, it gives CASSEIAVDQPQHF. The variable domain in full, completed from reference TRBV2 and TRBJ1-5, reads EPEVTQTPSHQVTQMGQEVILRCVPISNHLYFYWYRQILGQKVEFLVSFYNNEISEKSEIFDDQFSVERPDGSNFTLKIRSTKLEDSAMYFCASSEIAVDQPQHFGDGTRLSIL.

V gene TRBV4-1 combines with J gene TRBJ2-7; D perhaps matches TRBD1 (6 bases). The germline V gene has CDR1 MGHRA and CDR2 YSYEKL. Deletions cut 1 base from V and 4 bases from J, with 23 bases between. This CDR3 is 18 amino acids long. Here the CDR3 DNA reads TGCGCCAGCAGCCAAGTGTTCCGGGACACCCAAAGGTTGTACGAGCAGTACTTC. This translates into CASSQVFRDTQRLYEQYF.

This rearrangement joins TRBV15 to TRBJ1-4, with 7 bases fitting TRBD1. With V trimmed by 4 bases and J by 5 bases, 13 bases remained unmatched. Germline V lookup: CDR1 LNHNV, CDR2 YYDKDF (reference sequence). CDR3 length: 17 amino acids. The chain's CDR3 is CATSTRTGFTSNEKLFF. CDR3 nucleotide sequence: TGTGCCACCAGCACCCGGACAGGTTTCACCTCCAATGAAAAACTGTTTTTT. Full variable domain (outside the CDR3, taken from reference TRBV15 and TRBJ1-4): DAMVIQNPRYQVTQFGKPVTLSCSQTLNHNVMYWYQQKSSQAPKLLFHYYDKDFNNEADTPDNFQSRRPNTSFCFLDIRSPGLGDTAMYLCATSTRTGFTSNEKLFFGSGTQLSVL.